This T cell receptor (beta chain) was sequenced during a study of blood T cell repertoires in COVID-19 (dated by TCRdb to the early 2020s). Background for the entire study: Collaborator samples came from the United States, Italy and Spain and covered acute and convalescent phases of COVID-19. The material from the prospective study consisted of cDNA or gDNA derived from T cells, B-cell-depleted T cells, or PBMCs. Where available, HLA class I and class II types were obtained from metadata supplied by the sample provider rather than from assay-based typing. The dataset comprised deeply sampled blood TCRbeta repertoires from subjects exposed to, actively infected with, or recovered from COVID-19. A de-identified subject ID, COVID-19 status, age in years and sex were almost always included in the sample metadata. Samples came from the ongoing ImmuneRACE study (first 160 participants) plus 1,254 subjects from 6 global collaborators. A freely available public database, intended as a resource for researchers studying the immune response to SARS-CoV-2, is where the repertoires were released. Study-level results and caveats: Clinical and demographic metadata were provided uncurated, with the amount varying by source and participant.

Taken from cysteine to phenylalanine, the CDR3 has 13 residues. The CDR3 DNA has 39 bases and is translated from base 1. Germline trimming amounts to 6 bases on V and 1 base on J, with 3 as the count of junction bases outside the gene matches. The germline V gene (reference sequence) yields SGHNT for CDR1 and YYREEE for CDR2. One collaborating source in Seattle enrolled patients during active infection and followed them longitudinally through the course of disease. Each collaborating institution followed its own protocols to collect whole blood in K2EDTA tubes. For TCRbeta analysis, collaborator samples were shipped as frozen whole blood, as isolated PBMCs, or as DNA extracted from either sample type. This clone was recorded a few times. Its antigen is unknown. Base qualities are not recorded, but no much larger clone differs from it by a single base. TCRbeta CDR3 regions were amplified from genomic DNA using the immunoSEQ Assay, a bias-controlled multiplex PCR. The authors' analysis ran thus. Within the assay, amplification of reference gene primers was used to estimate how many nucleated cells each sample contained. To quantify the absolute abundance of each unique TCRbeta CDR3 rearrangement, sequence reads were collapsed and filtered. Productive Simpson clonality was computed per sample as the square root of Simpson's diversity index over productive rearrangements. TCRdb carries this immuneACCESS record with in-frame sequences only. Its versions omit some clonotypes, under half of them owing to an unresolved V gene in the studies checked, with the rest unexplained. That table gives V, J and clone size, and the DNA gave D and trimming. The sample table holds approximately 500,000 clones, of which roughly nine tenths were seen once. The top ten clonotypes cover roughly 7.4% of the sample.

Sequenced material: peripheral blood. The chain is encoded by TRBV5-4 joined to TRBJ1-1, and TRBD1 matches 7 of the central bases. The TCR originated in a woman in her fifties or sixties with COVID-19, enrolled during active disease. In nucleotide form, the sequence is TGTGCCAGCATCAACAGGGGGAACACTGAAGCTTTCTTT. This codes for CASINRGNTEAFF.